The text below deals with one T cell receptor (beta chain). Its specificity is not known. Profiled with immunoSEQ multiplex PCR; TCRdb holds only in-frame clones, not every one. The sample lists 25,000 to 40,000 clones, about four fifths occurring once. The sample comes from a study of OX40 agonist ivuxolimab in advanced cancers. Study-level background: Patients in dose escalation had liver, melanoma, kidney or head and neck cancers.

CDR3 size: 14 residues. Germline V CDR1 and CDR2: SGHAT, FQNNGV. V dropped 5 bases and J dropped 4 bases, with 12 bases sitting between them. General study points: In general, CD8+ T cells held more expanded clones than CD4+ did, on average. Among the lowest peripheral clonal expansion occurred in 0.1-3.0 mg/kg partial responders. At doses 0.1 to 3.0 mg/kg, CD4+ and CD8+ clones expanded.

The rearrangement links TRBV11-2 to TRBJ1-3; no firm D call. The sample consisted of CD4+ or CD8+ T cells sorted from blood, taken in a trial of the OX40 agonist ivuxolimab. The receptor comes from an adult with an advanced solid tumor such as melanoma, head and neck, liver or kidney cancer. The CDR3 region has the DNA TGTGCCAGCAGCGTGGGTGGGGTAGGAAACACCATATATTTT. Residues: CASSVGGVGNTIYF.